This is a list of T cell receptor beta chains from one sample in a study of blood T cell repertoires in COVID-19. The data were produced by immunoSEQ multiplex PCR, yet TCRdb's version contains in-frame clones alone and is incomplete. The data show 120,000 or so clones, 81% seen once. The specimen was peripheral blood. The receptors shown here come from a woman between 45 and 65 years old with acute or convalescent COVID-19. Each CDR3 is given with its conserved first and last residue. A D gene is named only where the DNA matches it firmly. Some rows have no size entry. The others give once, few or many, or a class for an expanded clone.

V gene	clone size	J gene	D gene	CDR3 protein	CDR3 DNA
TRBV5-4	NA	TRBJ2-2	TRBD1	CASSSDGTGIPGELFF	TGTGCCAGCAGCTCCGACGGGACAGGGATTCCCGGGGAGCTGTTTTTT
TRBV18	NA	TRBJ1-2	TRBD1	CASSHRDRTDGYTF	TGTGCCAGCTCACACCGGGACAGGACTGATGGCTACACCTTC
TRBV2	NA	TRBJ2-4	NA	CASSEGRKNIQYF	TGTGCCAGCAGTGAGGGGCGAAAGAACATTCAGTACTTC
TRBV5-8	NA	TRBJ1-2	NA	CATRRLYGYTF	TGTGCCACCCGCCGGTTGTATGGCTACACCTTC
TRBV7-6	once	TRBJ2-1	NA	CASSLAFGSSYNEQFF	TGTGCCAGCAGCTTAGCGTTCGGTAGCTCCTACAATGAGCAGTTCTTC
TRBV2	few	TRBJ1-1	NA	CATAVRDMNTEAFF	TGTGCCACCGCAGTAAGAGACATGAACACTGAAGCTTTCTTT
TRBV27	once	TRBJ1-4	NA	CASSLEPGNEKLFF	TGTGCCAGCAGTTTAGAACCCGGTAATGAAAAACTGTTTTTT
TRBV3-1/TRBV3-2	NA	TRBJ1-3	NA	CASSPRDHRGNTIYF	TGTGCCAGCAGCCCCCGGGATCACCGTGGAAACACCATATATTTT
TRBV5-1	NA	TRBJ2-3	TRBD2	CASSLAPGLLTDTQYF	TGCGCCAGCAGCTTGGCCCCGGGACTACTTACAGATACGCAGTATTTT
TRBV5-1	NA	TRBJ1-2	NA	CASSLGGSNGYTF	TGCGCCAGCAGCTTGGGTGGCTCGAACGGCTACACCTTC
TRBV6-5	NA	TRBJ2-1	TRBD2	CASTDGLAGGNEQFF	TGTGCCAGCACCGATGGACTAGCGGGGGGGAATGAGCAGTTCTTC
TRBV28	NA	TRBJ2-1	TRBD2	CASGTGLAGANEQFF	TGTGCCAGCGGCACGGGACTAGCGGGAGCAAATGAGCAGTTCTTC
TRBV30	NA	TRBJ1-2	NA	CAWSPGNYGYTF	TGTGCCTGGAGTCCAGGGAATTATGGCTACACCTTC
TRBV20-1	NA	TRBJ1-2	NA	CSARDQVGYTF	TGCAGTGCTAGAGATCAGGTTGGCTACACCTTC
TRBV14	NA	TRBJ2-1	NA	CASSPRLYNEQFF	TGTGCCAGCAGCCCCCGACTGTACAATGAGCAGTTCTTC
TRBV28	NA	TRBJ2-2	TRBD2	CASRQGLGYLTGELFF	TGTGCCAGCAGGCAAGGACTAGGGTACTTGACCGGGGAGCTGTTTTTT
TRBV2	NA	TRBJ1-2	NA	CASSAGVYGYTF	TGTGCCAGCAGTGCCGGGGTCTATGGCTACACCTTC
TRBV6-6	NA	TRBJ2-3	NA	CASSYEAFRSTDTQYF	TGTGCCAGCAGTTACGAGGCCTTTCGTAGCACAGATACGCAGTATTTT
TRBV15	NA	TRBJ2-1	NA	CATSRGYEPSYNEQFF	TGTGCCACCAGCAGGGGCTATGAACCCTCCTACAATGAGCAGTTCTTC
TRBV27	NA	TRBJ1-4	NA	CASSLSFATNEKLFF	TGTGCCAGCAGTTTATCCTTTGCAACTAATGAAAAACTGTTTTTT
TRBV6-5	NA	TRBJ2-7	TRBD1	CASSYSRDRDEQYF	TGTGCCAGCAGTTACTCCAGGGACAGGGACGAGCAGTACTTC
TRBV29-1	NA	TRBJ1-1	NA	CSVVDSDTEAFF	TGCAGCGTGGTCGACAGCGACACTGAAGCTTTCTTT
TRBV18	few	TRBJ2-5	NA	CASSSFGTQETQYF	TGTGCCAGCTCATCTTTCGGGACTCAAGAGACCCAGTACTTC
TRBV29-1	NA	TRBJ1-1	NA	CSVDPGVNTEAFF	TGCAGCGTTGACCCGGGGGTGAACACTGAAGCTTTCTTT
TRBV2	NA	TRBJ2-1	TRBD2	CASSALASGSNEQFF	TGTGCCAGCAGTGCGCTGGCTAGCGGGAGCAATGAGCAGTTCTTC
TRBV7-9	NA	TRBJ1-3	NA	CASGTRALSFSGNTIYF	TGTGCCAGCGGAACGAGGGCGTTATCCTTCTCTGGAAACACCATATATTTT
TRBV18	NA	TRBJ1-2	TRBD1	CASSETGESYGYTF	TGTGCCAGCTCCGAGACAGGGGAAAGCTATGGCTACACCTTC
TRBV6-5	NA	TRBJ1-3	NA	CASTLTAHSGNTIYF	TGTGCCAGCACCCTGACAGCTCACTCTGGAAACACCATATATTTT
TRBV14	NA	TRBJ1-2	NA	CASSQGRNQYTF	TGTGCCAGCAGCCAGGGGAGGAACCAATACACCTTC
TRBV7-9	NA	TRBJ1-2	TRBD1	CASSLLLRDRDFLSYTF	TGTGCCAGCAGCTTGTTGCTAAGGGACAGGGATTTTTTGAGCTACACCTTC
TRBV3-1/TRBV3-2	NA	TRBJ2-1	TRBD2	CASSQVLAGVHEQFF	TGTGCCAGCAGCCAAGTACTAGCGGGAGTTCATGAGCAGTTCTTC
TRBV19	NA	TRBJ2-1	NA	CASSIRREEQFF	TGTGCCAGTAGTATAAGGAGGGAGGAGCAGTTCTTC
TRBV19	NA	TRBJ1-2	NA	CASSGARGRDNYGYTF	TGTGCCAGTAGCGGAGCGCGGGGGCGCGATAACTATGGCTACACCTTC
TRBV7-9	NA	TRBJ1-3	NA	CASSLGHPGNTIYF	TGTGCCAGCAGCTTAGGGCACCCTGGAAACACCATATATTTT
TRBV6-5	NA	TRBJ1-2	TRBD1	CASNADRLFYGYTF	TGTGCCAGCAACGCGGACAGGCTTTTTTATGGCTACACCTTC
TRBV18	NA	TRBJ1-6	NA	CASSPDTSAPLHF	TGTGCCAGCTCACCAGACACCTCGGCACCCCTCCACTTT
TRBV15	NA	TRBJ1-2	NA	CATSRDLVSVDSYTF	TGTGCCACCAGCAGAGATCTCGTGTCGGTGGACAGCTACACCTTC
TRBV11-2	NA	TRBJ2-2	TRBD2	CASSLFPTAGTTTGELFF	TGTGCCAGCAGCTTATTCCCCACAGCGGGGACGACCACCGGGGAGCTGTTTTTT
TRBV28	few	TRBJ2-5	TRBD1	CASSPLGTGGETQYF	TGTGCCAGCAGTCCCCTCGGGACAGGGGGGGAGACCCAGTACTTC
TRBV5-1	NA	TRBJ2-2	TRBD1	CASSDRPGQGNTGELFF	TGCGCCAGCAGTGATCGACCGGGACAGGGAAACACCGGGGAGCTGTTTTTT